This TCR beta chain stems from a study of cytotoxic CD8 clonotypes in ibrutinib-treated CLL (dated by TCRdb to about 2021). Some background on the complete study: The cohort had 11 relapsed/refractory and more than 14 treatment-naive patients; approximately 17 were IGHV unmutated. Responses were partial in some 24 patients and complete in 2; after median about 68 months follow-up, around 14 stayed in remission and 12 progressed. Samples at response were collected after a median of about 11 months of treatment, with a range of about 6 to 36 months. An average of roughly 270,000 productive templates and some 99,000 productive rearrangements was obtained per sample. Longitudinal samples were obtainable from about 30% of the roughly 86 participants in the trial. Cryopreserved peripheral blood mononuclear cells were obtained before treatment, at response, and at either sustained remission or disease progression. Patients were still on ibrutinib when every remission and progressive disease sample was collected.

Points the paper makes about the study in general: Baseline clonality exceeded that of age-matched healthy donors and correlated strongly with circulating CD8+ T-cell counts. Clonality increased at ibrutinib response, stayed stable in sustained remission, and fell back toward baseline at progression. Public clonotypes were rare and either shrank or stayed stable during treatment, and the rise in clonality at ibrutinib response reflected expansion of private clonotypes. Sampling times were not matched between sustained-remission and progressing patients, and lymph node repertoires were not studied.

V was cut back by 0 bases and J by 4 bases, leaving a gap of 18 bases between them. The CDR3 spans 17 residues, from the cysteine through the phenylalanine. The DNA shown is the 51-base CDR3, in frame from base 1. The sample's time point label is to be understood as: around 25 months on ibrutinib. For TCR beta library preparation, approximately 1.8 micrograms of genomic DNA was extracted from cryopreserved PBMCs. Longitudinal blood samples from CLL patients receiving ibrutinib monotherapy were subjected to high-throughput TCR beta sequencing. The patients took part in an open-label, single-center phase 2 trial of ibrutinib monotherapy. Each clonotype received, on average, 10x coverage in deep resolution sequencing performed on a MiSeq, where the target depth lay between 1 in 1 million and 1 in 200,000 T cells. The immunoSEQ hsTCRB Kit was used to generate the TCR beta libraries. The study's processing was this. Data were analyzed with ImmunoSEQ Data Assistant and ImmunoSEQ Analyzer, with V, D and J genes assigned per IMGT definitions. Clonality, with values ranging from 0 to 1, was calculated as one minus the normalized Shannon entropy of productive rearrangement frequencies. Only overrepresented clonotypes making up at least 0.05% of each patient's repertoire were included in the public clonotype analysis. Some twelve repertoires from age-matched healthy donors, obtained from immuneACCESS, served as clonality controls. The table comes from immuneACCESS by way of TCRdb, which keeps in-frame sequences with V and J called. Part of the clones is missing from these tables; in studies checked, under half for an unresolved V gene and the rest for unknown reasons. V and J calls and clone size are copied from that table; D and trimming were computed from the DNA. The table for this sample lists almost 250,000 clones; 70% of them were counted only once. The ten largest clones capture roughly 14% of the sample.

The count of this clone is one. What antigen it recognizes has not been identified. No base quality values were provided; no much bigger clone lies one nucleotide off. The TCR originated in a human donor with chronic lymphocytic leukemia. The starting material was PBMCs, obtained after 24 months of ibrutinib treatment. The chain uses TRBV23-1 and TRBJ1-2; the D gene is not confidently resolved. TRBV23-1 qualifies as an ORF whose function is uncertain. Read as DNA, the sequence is TGCGCCAGCAGTCAATCGGCAGCCCGGGGAGCCCTCTATGGCTACACCTTC. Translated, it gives CASSQSAARGALYGYTF.